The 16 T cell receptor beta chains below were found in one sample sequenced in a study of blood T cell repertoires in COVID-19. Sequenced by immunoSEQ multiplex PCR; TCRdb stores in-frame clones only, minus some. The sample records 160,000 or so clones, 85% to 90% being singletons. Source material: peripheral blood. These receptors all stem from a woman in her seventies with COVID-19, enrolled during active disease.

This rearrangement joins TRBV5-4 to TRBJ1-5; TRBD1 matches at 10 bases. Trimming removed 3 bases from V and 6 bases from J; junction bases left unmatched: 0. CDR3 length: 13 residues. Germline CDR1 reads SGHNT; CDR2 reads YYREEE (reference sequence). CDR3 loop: CASSWDRGQPQHF. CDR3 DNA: TGTGCCAGCAGCTGGGACAGGGGTCAGCCCCAGCATTTT.

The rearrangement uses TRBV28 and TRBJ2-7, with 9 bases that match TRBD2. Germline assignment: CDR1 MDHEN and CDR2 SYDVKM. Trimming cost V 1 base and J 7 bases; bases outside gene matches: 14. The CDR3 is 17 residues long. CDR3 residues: CASSLFTRLAGRREQYF. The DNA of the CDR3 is TGTGCCAGCAGTTTATTCACCCGCCTAGCGGGGCGGCGGGAGCAGTACTTC.

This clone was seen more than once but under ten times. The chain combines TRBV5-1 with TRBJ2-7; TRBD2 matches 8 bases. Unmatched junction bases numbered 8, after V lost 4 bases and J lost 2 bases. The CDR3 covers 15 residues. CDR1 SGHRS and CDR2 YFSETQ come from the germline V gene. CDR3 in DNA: TGCGCCAGCAGCCCCCGGGGGGGGGAAGCCTACGAGCAGTACTTC. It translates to CASSPRGGEAYEQYF.

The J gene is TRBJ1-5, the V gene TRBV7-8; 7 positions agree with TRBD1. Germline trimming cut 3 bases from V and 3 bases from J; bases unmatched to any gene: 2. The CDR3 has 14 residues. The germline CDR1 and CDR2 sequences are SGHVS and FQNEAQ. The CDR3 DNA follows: TGTGCCAGCAGCTTGGGACAGAACAATCAGCCCCAGCATTTT. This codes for CASSLGQNNQPQHF.

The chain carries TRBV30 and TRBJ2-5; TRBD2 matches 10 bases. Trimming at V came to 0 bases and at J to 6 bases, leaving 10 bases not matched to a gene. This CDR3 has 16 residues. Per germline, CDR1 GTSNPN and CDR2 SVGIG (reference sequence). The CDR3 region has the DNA TGTGCCTGGAGTGTTGGGGGTAGCGGGGGGTCGCAGACCCAGTACTTC. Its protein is CAWSVGGSGGSQTQYF.

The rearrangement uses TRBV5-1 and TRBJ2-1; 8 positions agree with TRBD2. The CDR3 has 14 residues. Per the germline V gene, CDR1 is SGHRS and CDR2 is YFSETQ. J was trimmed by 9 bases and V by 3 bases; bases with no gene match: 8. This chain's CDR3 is CASSSLGAGVEQFF. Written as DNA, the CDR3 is TGCGCCAGCAGCTCCCTGGGAGCGGGGGTTGAGCAGTTCTTC.

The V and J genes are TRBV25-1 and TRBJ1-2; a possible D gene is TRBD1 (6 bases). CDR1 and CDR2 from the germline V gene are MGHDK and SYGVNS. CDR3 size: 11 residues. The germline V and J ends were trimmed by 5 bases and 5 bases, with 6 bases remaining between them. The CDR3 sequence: CASSQGYGYTF. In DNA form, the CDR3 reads TGTGCCAGCAGTCAGGGGTATGGCTACACCTTC.

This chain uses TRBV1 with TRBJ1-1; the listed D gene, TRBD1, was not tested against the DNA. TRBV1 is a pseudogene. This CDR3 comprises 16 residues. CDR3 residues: CTSSQEWNRRGTEAFF. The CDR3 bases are TGCACCAGCAGCCAAGAGTGGAACAGAAGGGGCACTGAAGCTTTCTTT.

The CDR3 DNA follows: TGTGCCAGCAGCGTAGCGTACAATCAGCCCCAGCATTTT. This encodes CASSVAYNQPQHF. This sequence joins TRBV9 and TRBJ1-5; no reliable D call. This CDR3 region has 13 residues. The ends were cut back, 0 bases at V and 3 bases at J, with 4 bases in the middle. Germline V gene data show CDR1 as SGDLS and CDR2 as YYNGEE. The variable domain in full, with the rest retrieved from reference TRBV9 and TRBJ1-5, is DSGVTQTPKHLITATGQRVTLRCSPRSGDLSVYWYQQSLDQGLQFLIQYYNGEERAKGNILERFSAQQFPDLHSELNLSSLELGDSALYFCASSVAYNQPQHFGDGTRLSIL.

The CDR3 is CATSRDTYTEAFF. CDR3 nucleotide sequence: TGTGCCACCAGCAGGGACACTTACACTGAAGCTTTCTTT. The V gene is TRBV15, the J gene TRBJ1-1; maybe TRBD1 (5 bases). This CDR3 comprises 13 residues. V lost 3 bases and J 3 bases, leaving 8 bases between the germline ends. The germline CDR1 and CDR2 sequences are LNHNV and YYDKDF (reference sequence).

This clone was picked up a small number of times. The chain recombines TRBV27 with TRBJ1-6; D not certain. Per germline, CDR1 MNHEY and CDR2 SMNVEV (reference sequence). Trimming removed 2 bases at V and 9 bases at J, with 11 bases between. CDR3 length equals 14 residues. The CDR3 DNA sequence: TGTGCCAGCAGTTTAAAGGCGGCATTTTCACCCCTCCACTTT. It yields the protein CASSLKAAFSPLHF.

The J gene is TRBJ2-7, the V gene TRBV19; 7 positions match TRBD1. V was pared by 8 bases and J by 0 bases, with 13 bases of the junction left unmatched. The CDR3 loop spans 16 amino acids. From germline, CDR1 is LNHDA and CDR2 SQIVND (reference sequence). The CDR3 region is CASRGGRTGSSYEQYF. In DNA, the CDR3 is TGTGCCAGTCGTGGGGGCCGGACAGGCAGCTCCTACGAGCAGTACTTC.

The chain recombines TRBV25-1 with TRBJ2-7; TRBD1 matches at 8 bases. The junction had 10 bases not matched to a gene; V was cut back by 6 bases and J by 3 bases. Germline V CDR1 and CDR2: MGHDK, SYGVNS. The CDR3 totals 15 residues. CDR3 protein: CASRAGQVGNYEQYF. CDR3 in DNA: TGTGCCAGCAGGGCGGGACAGGTGGGTAACTACGAGCAGTACTTC.

In DNA form, the CDR3 reads TGTGCCAGCAGCTCGGTGACAGGGGATTTCACTGAAGCTTTCTTT. Translated: CASSSVTGDFTEAFF. This chain links TRBV7-9 with TRBJ1-1; 8 positions match TRBD1. The CDR3 has 15 residues. Germline V gene sequence: CDR1 SEHNR, CDR2 FQNEAQ (reference sequence). V lost 4 bases, J lost 4 bases, and 8 bases stayed unmatched.

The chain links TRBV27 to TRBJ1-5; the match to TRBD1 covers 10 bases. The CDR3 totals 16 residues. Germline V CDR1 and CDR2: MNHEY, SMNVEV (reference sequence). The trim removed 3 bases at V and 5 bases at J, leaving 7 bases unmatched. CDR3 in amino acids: CASSFTLGQGDQPQHF. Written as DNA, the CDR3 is TGTGCCAGCAGTTTTACCCTCGGACAGGGGGATCAGCCCCAGCATTTT.

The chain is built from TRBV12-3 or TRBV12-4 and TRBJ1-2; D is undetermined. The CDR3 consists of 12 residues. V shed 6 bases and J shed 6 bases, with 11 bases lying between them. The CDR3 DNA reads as TGTGCCAGCAGCTTAAATCTAGATGGCTACACCTTC. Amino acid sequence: CASSLNLDGYTF.